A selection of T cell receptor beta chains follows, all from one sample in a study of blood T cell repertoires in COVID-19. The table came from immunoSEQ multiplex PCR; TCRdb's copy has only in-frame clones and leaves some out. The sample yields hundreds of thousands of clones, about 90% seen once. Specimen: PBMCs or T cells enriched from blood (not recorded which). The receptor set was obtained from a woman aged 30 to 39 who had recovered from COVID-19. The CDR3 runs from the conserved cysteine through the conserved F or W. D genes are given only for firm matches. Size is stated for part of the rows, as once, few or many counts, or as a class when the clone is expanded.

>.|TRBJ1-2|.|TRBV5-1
TGCGCCAGCAGCTTGGACGGCGGCTTCTATGGCTACACCTTC
CASSLDGGFYGYTF
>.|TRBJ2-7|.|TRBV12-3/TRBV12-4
TGTGCCAGCAGTTTATGGGGGCTGGGCGAGCAGTACTTC
CASSLWGLGEQYF
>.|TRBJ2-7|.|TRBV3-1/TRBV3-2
TGTGCCAGCAGCCCTCGGACAGAATCCTCCTACGAGCAGTACTTC
CASSPRTESSYEQYF
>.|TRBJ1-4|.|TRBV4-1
TGCGCCAGCAGCCTGGGGGGGGAAAAACTGTTTTTT
CASSLGGEKLFF
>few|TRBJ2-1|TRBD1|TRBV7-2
TGTGCCAGCAGCTTAGGGCAGGGGGCGGGGGAGCAGTTCTTC
CASSLGQGAGEQFF
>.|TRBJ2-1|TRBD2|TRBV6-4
TGTGCCAGCAGTGGTAGCGGGGGGTTCAATGAGCAGTTCTTC
CASSGSGGFNEQFF
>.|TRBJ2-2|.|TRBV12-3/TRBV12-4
TGTGCCAGCGGCAACACCGGGGAGCTGTTTTTT
CASGNTGELFF
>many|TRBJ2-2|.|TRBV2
TGTGCCAGCAGTGGCCAGGGTGCGGCCGGGGAGCTGTTTTTT
CASSGQGAAGELFF
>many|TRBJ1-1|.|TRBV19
TGTGCCAGCACCCCCTCCAGGGCTGAAGCTTTCTTT
CASTPSRAEAFF
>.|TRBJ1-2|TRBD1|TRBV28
TGTGCCACCCAGGGACAGGGCTACACTAACTATGGCTACACCTTC
CATQGQGYTNYGYTF
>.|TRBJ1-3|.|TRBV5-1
TGCGCCAGCAGCTCGAACAGGGTAGGAACTGGAAACACCATATATTTT
CASSSNRVGTGNTIYF
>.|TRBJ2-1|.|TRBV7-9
TGTGCCAGCAGCCCAGGGGAGGGCAATGAGCAGTTCTTC
CASSPGEGNEQFF
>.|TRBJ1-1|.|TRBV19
TGTGCCAGTAGTATTACAGGGATATACACTGAAGCTTTCTTT
CASSITGIYTEAFF
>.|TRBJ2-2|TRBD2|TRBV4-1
TGCGCCAGCAGCCAGGCTAGCGGTGGCACCGGGGAGCTGTTTTTT
CASSQASGGTGELFF
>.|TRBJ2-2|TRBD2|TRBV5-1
TGCGCCAGCAGCCCCCGACTCCTAGCGGGAGGGCCGGGCACCGGGGAGCTGTTTTTT
CASSPRLLAGGPGTGELFF
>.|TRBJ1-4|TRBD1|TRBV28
TGTGCCAGCAGGGTTGACAGGGGGGTGAGTGAAAAACTGTTTTTT
CASRVDRGVSEKLFF
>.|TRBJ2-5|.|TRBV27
TGTGCCAGCAGTTTAGCGGGCCTCCAAGAGACCCAGTACTTC
CASSLAGLQETQYF
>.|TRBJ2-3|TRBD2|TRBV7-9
TGTGCCAGCAGCTCTAGCGGGCGAAGCACAGATACGCAGTATTTT
CASSSSGRSTDTQYF
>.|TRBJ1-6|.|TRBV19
TGTGCCAGTAGTCAGGGTTCCTATAATTCACCCCTCCACTTT
CASSQGSYNSPLHF
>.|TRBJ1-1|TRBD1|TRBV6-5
TGTGCCAGCAGACAGGGGGCTGTCCGTACTGAAGCTTTCTTT
CASRQGAVRTEAFF
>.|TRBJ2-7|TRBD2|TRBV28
TGTGCCAGCAGTCCTCAAGCGGGAGTTTACGAGCAGTACTTC
CASSPQAGVYEQYF
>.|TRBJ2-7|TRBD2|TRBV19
TGTGCCAGTAGTATCCAAACTAGCGGAGGATACGAGCAGTACTTC
CASSIQTSGGYEQYF
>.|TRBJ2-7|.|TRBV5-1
TGCGCCAGCAGCCCAGGAACTCAGGACGAGCAGTACTTC
CASSPGTQDEQYF
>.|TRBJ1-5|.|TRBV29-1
TGCAGCGTTGCCCAGACAGGCCAGAATCAGCCCCAGCATTTT
CSVAQTGQNQPQHF
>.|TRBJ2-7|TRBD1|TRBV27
TGTGCCAGCAGTAGGACGGGACAGGGGCCGGGCGAGCAGTACTTC
CASSRTGQGPGEQYF
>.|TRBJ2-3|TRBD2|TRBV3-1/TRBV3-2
TGTGCCAGCAGCCAAGACCCGCCTAGCGGGAGTTGGGGAGATACGCAGTATTTT
CASSQDPPSGSWGDTQYF
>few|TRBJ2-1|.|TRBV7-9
TGTGCCAGCAGCTTAGATTCGGTAGCGGAGTACAATGAGCAGTTCTTC
CASSLDSVAEYNEQFF
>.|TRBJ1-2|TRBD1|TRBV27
TGTGCCAGCAGTTCCTCCGGGACAGGGTCGGACGGCTACACCTTC
CASSSSGTGSDGYTF
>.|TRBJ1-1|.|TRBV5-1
TGCGCCAGCAGCCAGGACACGAACACTGAAGCTTTCTTT
CASSQDTNTEAFF
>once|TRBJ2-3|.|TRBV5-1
TGCGCCAGCACTAGCGCAGATACGCAGTATTTT
CASTSADTQYF
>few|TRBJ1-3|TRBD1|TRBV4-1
TGCGCCAGCAGCCAGGACAGGGACCCTGGAAACACCATATATTTT
CASSQDRDPGNTIYF
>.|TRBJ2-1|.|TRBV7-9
TGTGCCAGCAGCTTAGGTCGTAGCAACGATATAAACGATGAGCAGTTCTTC
CASSLGRSNDINDEQFF
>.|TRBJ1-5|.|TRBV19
TGTGCCAGTAACCGGAGGGTTGGGAATCAGCCCCAGCATTTT
CASNRRVGNQPQHF
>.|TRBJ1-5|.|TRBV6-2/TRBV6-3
TGTGCCAGCAGTTACAGGGGTTCGGGCAATCAGCCCCAGCATTTT
CASSYRGSGNQPQHF
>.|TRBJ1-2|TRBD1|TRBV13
TGTGCCAGCAGCACCCCAGGACAGGAGGAGGGCTACACCTTC
CASSTPGQEEGYTF
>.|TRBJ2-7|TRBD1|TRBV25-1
TGTGCCAGCAGTGAATTAGTGGGACAGGTCCACGAGCAGTACTTC
CASSELVGQVHEQYF
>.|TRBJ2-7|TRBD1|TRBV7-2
TGTGCCAGCAGTCGACAGGGCACGAGCTCCTACGAGCAGTACTTC
CASSRQGTSSYEQYF
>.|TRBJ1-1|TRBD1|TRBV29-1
TGCAGCGCCCAGGGACAGGAGAACACTGAAGCTTTCTTT
CSAQGQENTEAFF
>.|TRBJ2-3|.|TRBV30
TGTGCCTGGAGTCCGATCTGGGGACACACAGATACGCAGTATTTT
CAWSPIWGHTDTQYF
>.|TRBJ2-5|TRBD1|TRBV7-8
TGTGCCAGCAGCGTCCGGCCCCGGGACAGGGGTGAGACCCAGTACTTC
CASSVRPRDRGETQYF
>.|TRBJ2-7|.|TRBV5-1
TGCGCCAGCAGCTTGGTTCCGACAGGCCCTCCCGAGCAGTACTTC
CASSLVPTGPPEQYF
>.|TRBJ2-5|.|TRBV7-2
TGTGCCAGCAGCTTGCCGAGGCGAGGGACTGTCTCCCAAGAGACCCAGTACTTC
CASSLPRRGTVSQETQYF
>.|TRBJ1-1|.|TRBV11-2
TGTGCCAGCAGCTTAAAGAGGGCCACTGAAGCTTTCTTT
CASSLKRATEAFF
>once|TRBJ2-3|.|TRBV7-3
TGTGCCAGCAGCACTAGTGGTAGCACAGATACGCAGTATTTT
CASSTSGSTDTQYF
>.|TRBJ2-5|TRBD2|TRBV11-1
TGTGCCAGCAGCCAACGGGGGGGAGAGACCCAGTACTTC
CASSQRGGETQYF
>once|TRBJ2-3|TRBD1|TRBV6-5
TGTGCCAGCGCGACAGGGGGAATAGATACGCAGTATTTT
CASATGGIDTQYF
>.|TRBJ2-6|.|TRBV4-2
TGTGCCAGCAGCCAATTAAGCTCGTGGGGGGCCAACGTCCTGACTTTC
CASSQLSSWGANVLTF
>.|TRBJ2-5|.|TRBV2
TGTGCCAGCTCTGGACAGTCGAGGGGGGAGACCCAGTACTTC
CASSGQSRGETQYF
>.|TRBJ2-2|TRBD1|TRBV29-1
TGCAGCGTACGCGGGACAGGGGCCGGGGAGCTGTTTTTT
CSVRGTGAGELFF
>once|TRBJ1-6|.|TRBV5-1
TGCGCCAGCAGCCCGGATGACCGAACGGGGCCCCTCCACTTT
CASSPDDRTGPLHF
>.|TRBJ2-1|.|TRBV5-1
TGCGCCAGCCACGAGCCCGGGCCGGGGAATGAGCAGTTCTTC
CASHEPGPGNEQFF
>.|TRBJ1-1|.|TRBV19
TGTGCCAGTAGACCCCTGGCGGGCATGAACACTGAAGCTTTCTTT
CASRPLAGMNTEAFF